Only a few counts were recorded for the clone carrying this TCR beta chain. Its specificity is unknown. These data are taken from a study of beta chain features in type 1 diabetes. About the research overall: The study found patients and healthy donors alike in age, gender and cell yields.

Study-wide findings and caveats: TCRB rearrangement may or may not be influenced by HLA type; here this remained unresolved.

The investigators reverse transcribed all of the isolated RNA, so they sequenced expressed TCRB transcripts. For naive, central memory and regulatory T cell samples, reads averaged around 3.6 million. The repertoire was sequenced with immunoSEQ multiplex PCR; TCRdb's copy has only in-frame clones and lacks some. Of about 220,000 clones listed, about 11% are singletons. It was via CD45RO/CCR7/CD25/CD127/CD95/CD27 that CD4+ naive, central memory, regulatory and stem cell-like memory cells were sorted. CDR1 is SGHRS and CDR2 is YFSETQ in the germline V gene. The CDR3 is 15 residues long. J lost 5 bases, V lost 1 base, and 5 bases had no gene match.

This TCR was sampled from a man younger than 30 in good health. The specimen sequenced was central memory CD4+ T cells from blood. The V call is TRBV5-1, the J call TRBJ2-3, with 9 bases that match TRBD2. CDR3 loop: CASSLIGTSLDTQYF. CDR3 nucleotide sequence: TGCGCCAGCAGCTTGATCGGGACTAGCTTAGATACGCAGTATTTT.